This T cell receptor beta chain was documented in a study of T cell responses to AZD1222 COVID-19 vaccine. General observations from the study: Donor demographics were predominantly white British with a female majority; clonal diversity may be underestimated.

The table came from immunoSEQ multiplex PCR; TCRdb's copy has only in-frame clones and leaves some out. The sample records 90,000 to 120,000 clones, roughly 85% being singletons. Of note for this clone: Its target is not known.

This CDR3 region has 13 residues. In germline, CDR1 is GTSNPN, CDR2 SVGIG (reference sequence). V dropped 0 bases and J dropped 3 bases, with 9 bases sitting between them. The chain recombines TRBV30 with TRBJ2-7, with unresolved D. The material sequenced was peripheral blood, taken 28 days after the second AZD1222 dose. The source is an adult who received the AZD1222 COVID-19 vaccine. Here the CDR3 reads CAWSVSNYYEQYF. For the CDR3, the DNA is TGTGCCTGGAGTGTGTCTAATTACTACGAGCAGTACTTC.